This T cell receptor beta chain was obtained from a study of OX40 agonist ivuxolimab in advanced cancers. Study observations and caveats: There were, on average, more expanded clones in CD8+ T cells than in CD4+. Patients with a partial response at 0.1-3.0 mg/kg had among the lowest clonal expansion.

Comments on this clone: Its antigen remains unidentified.

Trimming took 0 bases from V and 4 from J; bases not matched to a gene: 8. The CDR3 is made up of 18 amino acids. Germline CDR1 is LGHNA and CDR2 is YSLEER. Using immunoSEQ multiplex PCR, the repertoire was profiled, and TCRdb retains in-frame clones only, with some absent. The sample consists of about 20,000 clones, 85% to 90% of them appearing once. The chain employs TRBV4-3 and TRBJ2-1; 11 bases align to TRBD2. The receptor was derived from an adult with an advanced solid tumor such as melanoma, head and neck, liver or kidney cancer. The sample was CD4+ or CD8+ T cells sorted from blood, taken in a trial of the OX40 agonist ivuxolimab. Here the CDR3 reads CASSQDRLAGGAYNEQFF. Here the CDR3 DNA reads TGCGCCAGCAGCCAAGATAGGCTAGCGGGAGGAGCATACAATGAGCAGTTCTTC.